This T cell receptor (beta chain) is drawn from a study of identical twins (dated by TCRdb to the mid-2010s). Regarding the complete study: TCR alpha and beta repertoires from monozygotic twins, unrelated adults of various ages and cord blood were deep-sequenced to test whether fetal clonotypes persist. To rule out contamination, replicate twin experiments were performed at different times with different library preparation protocols. Broad study findings and their caveats: In monozygotic twins, out-of-frame TCR alpha sharing was systematically underestimated by recombination models, although the models agreed with sharing between unrelated individuals. The excess sharing between twins in beta out-of-frame sequences was weaker because fewer shared sequences reduced the signal-to-noise ratio. Abundant cord blood beta clonotypes had fewer insertions, young adult naive repertoires showed a similar but weaker trend, and memory repertoires showed no such trend. Invariant T cells such as MAIT and iNKT could partly confound zero-insertion analyses, though diverse VJ usage argued against this for most clonotypes. Compared with coincidental sharing between unrelated individuals, out-of-frame TCR alpha sequences shared between twins had an excess of sequences with low generation probability. Conclusions relied on cross-sectional statistical analysis, since the same donors could not be followed over many years.

V was cut back by 6 bases and J by 0 bases, leaving a gap of 15 bases between them. Per the germline V gene, SQVTM is the CDR1 and ANQGSEA is the CDR2. Spanning cysteine to phenylalanine, the CDR3 consists of 15 amino acids. The kept DNA is CDR3 alone, 45 bases in frame from the first base. This clonotype was counted at least ten times. Its antigen is still unknown. Per-base qualities were not stored, and no clone one base away is much larger. Library preparation employed 5' RACE. The sequencer listed for this sample is Illumina HiSeq 2000. Template switching introduced a universal primer binding site; the final cDNA contained a unique molecular identifier, enabling accurate counting of TCR cDNA molecules. Specific primers in the conserved constant-segment region were used to synthesize first-strand cDNA for TCR alpha and beta chains. To control for contamination, every cDNA library carried two barcodes: a SMART-Mk sample barcode plus Illumina barcodes. Two successive PCR steps introduced TruSeq adapter sequences along with Illumina sample barcodes. Sequencing of the TCR alpha and beta cDNA libraries was done on the Illumina HiSeq platform using custom primers. In the source study's methods: MiGEC processed the raw reads to extract unique molecular identifiers, while MiXCR was used to determine the CDR3 positions. For each individual, recombination models were inferred using an EM algorithm with the repgenHMM and IGoR tools. Shared clonotypes were analyzed with the tcR package in R, and sharing was normalized by the product of cloneset sizes. Out-of-frame nonproductive sequences were analyzed to study raw recombination free of thymic and clonal selection effects. Through fastp at Q25 and MiXCR, TCRdb rebuilt clones from the public reads, retaining in-frame beta chains. Entries that share a CDR3 protein sequence are merged under the most common genes and DNA. TCRdb's processing, not the study's, gives the V and J calls here. In all, the sample holds some 630,000 distinct CDR3 sequences, and about 7.1% of those were seen once. Roughly 1.5% of the sample comes from the top ten.

Only healthy Caucasian donors were included. The twin cohort comprised three pairs of female monozygotic twins, all aged about 18 to 29 years. The RNA used for TCR libraries was isolated from peripheral blood mononuclear cells. The same sample was also used in a study of yellow fever vaccine responses in identical twins. In that second paper, the authors write: The authors reported that the T cell response to vaccination in identical twins appeared partly convergent and partly personalized. In the study, vaccine-responding T cell clones were precisely tracked in identical twins.

This clonotype was obtained from a young woman in good health. Sequencing was carried out using PBMCs. Recombination joined TRBV29-1 with TRBJ2-1; the D gene is perhaps TRBD1 or TRBD2, each of them matching over 5 bases. For the CDR3, the sequence is CSVGHVANSYNEQFF. The sequence in DNA is TGCAGCGTGGGGCACGTAGCGAACTCCTACAATGAGCAGTTCTTC.